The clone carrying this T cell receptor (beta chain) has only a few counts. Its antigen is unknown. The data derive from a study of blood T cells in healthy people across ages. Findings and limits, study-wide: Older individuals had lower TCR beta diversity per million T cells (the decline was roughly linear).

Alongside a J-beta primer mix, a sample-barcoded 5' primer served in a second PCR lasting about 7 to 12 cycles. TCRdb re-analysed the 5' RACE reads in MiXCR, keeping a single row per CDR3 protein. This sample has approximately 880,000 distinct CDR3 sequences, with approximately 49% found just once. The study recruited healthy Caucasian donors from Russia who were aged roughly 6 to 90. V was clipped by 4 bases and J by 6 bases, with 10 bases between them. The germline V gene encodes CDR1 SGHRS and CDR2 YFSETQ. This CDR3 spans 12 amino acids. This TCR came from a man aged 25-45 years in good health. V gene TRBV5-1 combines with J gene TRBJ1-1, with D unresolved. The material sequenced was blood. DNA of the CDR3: TGCGCCAGCAGCGAAAATTTCGCTGAAGCTTTCTTT. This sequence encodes CASSENFAEAFF.